A single sample gave rise to the 5 T cell receptor beta chains below, sequenced in a study of shared clonotypes between healthy human individuals. Assay used: immunoSEQ multiplex PCR; TCRdb lists only in-frame clones, some missing. The sample lists roughly 700,000 clones, around 91% occurring once. Sequencing used memory CD8+ T cells from PBMCs. Sample subset: CD45RO+ cells pooled with CCR7-negative TemRA cells. The receptors shown here come from a man younger than 35 in good health. Some clones in this sample may be carry-over from other donors' samples.

The chain couples TRBV5-6 to TRBJ1-6; D is undetermined. Germline CDR1 is SGHDT and CDR2 is YYEEEE. The CDR3 has 14 residues. V lost 0 bases and J lost 7, with 8 bases in between. Written as DNA, the CDR3 is TGTGCCAGCAGCTTGGAGGCGGACAATTCACCCCTCCACTTT. Residues: CASSLEADNSPLHF.

This clone has just one count. The V gene is TRBV18, the J gene TRBJ2-1; 8 positions agree with TRBD1. The junction had 2 bases not matched to a gene; V was cut back by 4 bases and J by 6 bases. Germline lookup yields CDR1 KGHSH and CDR2 LQKENI. CDR3 size: 13 residues. CDR3 residues: CASSLTGGNEQFF. CDR3 nucleotide sequence: TGTGCCAGCTCACTCACAGGGGGCAATGAGCAGTTCTTC.

The chain employs TRBV19 and TRBJ1-1; 7 nucleotides agree with TRBD1. CDR3 length: 11 amino acids. Germline lookup yields CDR1 LNHDA and CDR2 SQIVND (reference sequence). V lost 10 bases to trimming and J lost 4 bases; unmatched junction nucleotides: 3. CDR3 DNA: TGTGCCATTAGACAGGGCACTGAAGCTTTCTTT. Its translation: CAIRQGTEAFF.

V usage is TRBV4-3 and J usage is TRBJ1-5; D gene ambiguous. This CDR3 contains 16 residues. The germline CDR1 and CDR2 sequences are LGHNA and YSLEER. V lost 4 bases, J lost 0 bases, and 13 bases lay in between. The CDR3: CASSRLFGPSNQPQHF. For the CDR3, the DNA is TGCGCCAGCAGCCGCCTGTTCGGACCTAGCAATCAGCCCCAGCATTTT.

This clone was observed a few times. The chain combines TRBV15 with TRBJ2-3, with TRBD1 matching over 9 bases. This CDR3 is built from 15 residues. V lost 8 bases and J lost 4; bases outside the gene matches: 10. Germline CDR1 and CDR2: LNHNV and YYDKDF (reference sequence). CDR3 sequence (DNA): TGTGCCACCGGAAATTCACAGGGGGCAGCAGATACGCAGTATTTT. Translation: CATGNSQGAADTQYF.